One and the same sample provided the 32 T cell receptor beta chains below, sequenced in a study of blood T cells in healthy people across ages. Combining a sample-barcoded 5' primer with a J-beta primer mix, a second PCR ran for about 7 to 11 cycles. One entry per CDR3 protein, called by TCRdb with MiXCR from the 5' RACE reads. The data show just under 750,000 distinct CDR3 sequences, roughly 20% seen once. Sequenced input: blood. Every receptor here comes from a man aged 70-80 years in good health.

This clonotype has only a few counts. V and J are TRBV7-2 and TRBJ2-1; D gene uncertain. Germline V gives CDR1 SGHTA, CDR2 FQGNSA. The CDR3 has 12 residues. V was trimmed by 2 bases and J by 9 bases, leaving 8 bases between them. The DNA of the CDR3 is TGTGCCAGCAGCTTAATCACCCTTGAGCAGTTCTTC. Translating gives CASSLITLEQFF.

A remark on this clonotype: One end of the junction is discordant with germline, which a read error may explain. This chain joins TRBV28 and TRBJ1-1, with D possibly being TRBD1 (5 bases). This CDR3 has 16 residues. The germline V gene has CDR1 MDHEN and CDR2 SYDVKM. CDR3 sequence: CVSRLGTPKVRTEAFF. The DNA of the CDR3 is TGTGTCAGCAGACTCGGGACTCCGAAAGTGAGAACTGAAGCTTTCTTT.

This clonotype occurred a few times. The genes are TRBV6-1 and TRBJ2-3, with D perhaps given as TRBD1 or TRBD2 (5 bases each). CDR1 is MNHNS, CDR2 SASEGT, per germline. The CDR3 runs to 16 residues. Trimming cost V 6 bases and J 11 bases, with 27 bases left between them. In nucleotides, the CDR3 is TGTGCCAGCAGCTCCACGTTTGGGACCAAAGGTCTTAGGCAGTATTTT. Protein product: CASSSTFGTKGLRQYF.

This chain uses TRBV19 with TRBJ2-3; D may be TRBD1 (5 bases). CDR3 size: 16 residues. Between the trimmed V and J ends, which lost 4 bases and 0 bases, there was a span of 14 bases. Looked up from germline, CDR1 is LNHDA and CDR2 is SQIVND (reference sequence). The CDR3 reads CASSKENRPSTDTQYF. CDR3 in DNA: TGTGCCAGTAGTAAGGAAAACAGGCCAAGCACAGATACGCAGTATTTT. The variable domain in full, completed from reference TRBV19 and TRBJ2-3, reads DGGITQSPKYLFRKEGQNVTLSCEQNLNHDAMYWYRQDPGQGLRLIYYSQIVNDFQKGDIAEGYSVSREKKESFPLTVTSAQKNPTAFYLCASSKENRPSTDTQYFGPGTRLTVL.

This chain joins TRBV29-1 and TRBJ2-3, with 11 bases lining up with TRBD2. The CDR3 has 14 residues. V lost 3 bases and J lost 6; bases outside the gene matches: 5. Germline CDR1 is SQVTM and CDR2 is ANQGSEA. CDR3 protein: CSVETSGVTDTQYF. The CDR3, as DNA: TGCAGCGTTGAGACTAGCGGGGTGACCGATACGCAGTATTTT.

This clonotype was seen only a few times. The rearrangement links TRBV7-2 to TRBJ1-2, with D hard to call. Looked up from germline, CDR1 is SGHTA and CDR2 is FQGNSA. The germline V and J ends were trimmed by 1 base and 4 bases, with 13 bases remaining between them. The CDR3 sequence is 15 residues long. The CDR3 DNA reads as TGTGCCAGCAGCTTAGTACTCCAGTCCATCTATGGCTACACCTTC. Amino acids: CASSLVLQSIYGYTF.

This clonotype turned up a few times. J is TRBJ2-1 and V is TRBV3-1; D is uncertain. CDR1 is LGHDT and CDR2 is YNNKEL in the germline V gene (reference sequence). CDR3 length: 17 residues. V was shortened by 1 base and J by 6 bases, with 19 bases between the two germline ends. The CDR3 loop reads CASSQVLDPKGSNEQFF. In nucleotides, the CDR3 is TGTGCCAGCAGCCAAGTTCTCGACCCGAAGGGAAGCAATGAGCAGTTCTTC.

There are a few counts of this clonotype. This chain links TRBV11-2 with TRBJ2-1, with no clear D. Trimming took off 1 base at V and 7 bases at J, with 11 bases between the two ends. CDR3 length: 14 amino acids. Germline loops: CDR1 SGHAT, CDR2 FQNNGV. In nucleotides, the CDR3 is TGTGCCAGCAGCTTAGCGGTTCGCGTAAATGAGCAGTTCTTC. Residues: CASSLAVRVNEQFF.

This clonotype was seen a few times. The V gene is TRBV28, the J gene TRBJ2-4; TRBD1 is a possible D gene (7 bases). The CDR3 loop spans 14 amino acids. Germline V gene lookup returns CDR1 MDHEN and CDR2 SYDVKM. The V gene lost 6 bases and the J gene lost 6 bases, with 15 bases spanning the gap. The CDR3 nucleotides are TGTGCCAGCAGCCTTTGGCAGGGGGGAAACATTCAGTACTTC. It codes for CASSLWQGGNIQYF.

This clonotype was counted only a few times. The chain combines TRBV12-3 or TRBV12-4 with TRBJ2-5; the match to TRBD1 covers 9 bases. The CDR3 is made up of 15 amino acids. V dropped 7 bases and J dropped 3; count of bases not matched to a gene: 9. CDR3 amino acids: CASNQFRTGEETQYF. The CDR3 DNA follows: TGTGCCAGCAACCAATTCAGGACAGGGGAAGAGACCCAGTACTTC.

Points on this clonotype: Germline is not matched at one junction end, which may reflect a read error. The chain uses TRBV12-3 or TRBV12-4 and TRBJ1-2; 10 bases agree with TRBD1. This CDR3 has 15 residues. The CDR3 region is CASSLGTGEPYGYTF. CDR3 DNA sequence: TGCGCCAGCAGTTTAGGGACAGGGGAACCTTATGGCTACACCTTC.

This clonotype was counted a single time. The genes are TRBV5-1 and TRBJ2-3; D possibly matches TRBD1 or TRBD2 (6 bases each). V was trimmed by 4 bases and J by 6 bases, leaving 18 bases between them. The CDR3 runs to 15 residues. CDR1 SGHRS and CDR2 YFSETQ come from the germline V gene. CDR3 bases: TGCGCCAGCAGCGAAACAGGGACTCGTGGGGATACGCAGTATTTT. Amino acids: CASSETGTRGDTQYF. The entire variable domain, with the rest obtained from reference TRBV5-1 and TRBJ2-3, is as follows: KAGVTQTPRYLIKTRGQQVTLSCSPISGHRSVSWYQQTPGQGLQFLFEYFSETQRNKGNFPGRFSGRQFSNSRSEMNVSTLELGDSALYLCASSETGTRGDTQYFGPGTRLTVL.

J is TRBJ2-1 and V is TRBV21-1; TRBD1, the D gene given by the table, was not confirmed from the DNA. TRBV21-1 is a documented pseudogene. The CDR3 covers 16 residues. The CDR3 protein is CASSTTAPAADNEQFF. For the CDR3, the DNA is TGTGCCAGCAGCACTACCGCCCCCGCCGCGGACAATGAGCAGTTCTTC.

This clonotype was detected a few times. The gene calls are TRBV2 and TRBJ2-7, with 7 bases lining up with TRBD1. This CDR3 spans 14 amino acids. Germline V gene data show CDR1 as SNHLY and CDR2 as FYNNEI. With 6 bases clipped from V and 3 bases from J, the junction kept 8 bases outside the gene matches. CDR3 residues: CASRFRTGDYEQYF. The DNA for the CDR3 is TGTGCCAGCAGATTCCGGACAGGAGACTACGAGCAGTACTTC.

The chain employs TRBV7-2 and TRBJ2-3, with D uncertain. The length of the CDR3 is 13 residues. In germline, CDR1 is SGHTA, CDR2 FQGNSA. Between the trimmed V and J ends, which lost 5 bases and 2 bases, there was a span of 8 bases. In DNA, the CDR3 is TGTGCCAGCAGCCGCGCGACCACAGATACGCAGTATTTT. This translates into CASSRATTDTQYF.

This sequence joins TRBV4-2 and TRBJ1-6, with TRBD1 identical over 9 bases. The V gene end was trimmed by 5 bases and the J gene end by 4 bases; junction bases not matched to a gene: 6. Germline CDR1 is LGHNA and CDR2 is YNFKEQ. The CDR3 is 16 residues long. The DNA of the CDR3 is TGTGCCAGCAGCTACGGGACAGGGATATATAATTCACCCCTCCACTTT. Protein sequence: CASSYGTGIYNSPLHF.

This chain connects TRBV7-2 to TRBJ2-1; the D gene is possibly TRBD2 (8 bases). Germline CDR1 is SGHTA and CDR2 is FQGNSA. The CDR3 contains 16 residues. Trimming cost V 5 bases and J 8 bases, with 22 bases left between them. The CDR3 here is CASSPGGRGLHYEQFF. The CDR3 DNA follows: TGTGCCAGCAGCCCGGGGGGGAGGGGGCTTCATTATGAGCAGTTCTTC.

The rearrangement joins TRBV13 to TRBJ2-7; D is unclear. The DNA matches TRBJ2-1 better at its end, which makes the J call doubtful. The CDR3 sequence is 15 residues long. Germline CDR1 and CDR2: PRHDT and FYEKMQ (reference sequence). The CDR3 loop reads CASSFSQLAPNEQFF. The CDR3 coding sequence is TGTGCCAGCAGCTTTTCCCAACTCGCCCCCAATGAGCAGTTCTTC.

The chain is built from TRBV29-1 and TRBJ2-7; 8 nucleotides line up with TRBD2. Trimming took 6 bases from V and 6 from J; bases not matched to a gene: 4. This CDR3 spans 11 amino acids. The germline V gene encodes CDR1 SQVTM and CDR2 ANQGSEA. The CDR3 sequence is CSVLSGAEQYF. The CDR3 coding sequence is TGCAGCGTCCTTAGCGGGGCCGAGCAGTACTTC.

This clonotype was detected a few times. The CDR3 here is CASSLAWAEQFF. The CDR3 DNA follows: TGCGCCAGCAGCTTGGCCTGGGCTGAGCAGTTCTTC. The gene calls are TRBV5-1 and TRBJ2-1; D uncertain. This CDR3 comprises 12 residues. The V end lost 0 bases, the J end lost 9 bases, and 7 bases lay between the germline ends. Per germline, CDR1 SGHRS and CDR2 YFSETQ.

This rearrangement joins TRBV6-1 to TRBJ2-5, with D perhaps TRBD2 (5 bases). This CDR3 has 10 amino acids. Germline V lookup: CDR1 MNHNS, CDR2 SASEGT. V dropped 10 bases and J dropped 5 bases, with 8 bases sitting between them. The CDR3 nucleotides read TGTGCCATAAGAGGGGAGACCCAGTACTTC. Its protein is CAIRGETQYF.

This clonotype has just a few counts. This chain links TRBV6-2 or TRBV6-3 with TRBJ2-1, with unresolved D. The better agreement between TRBJ2-7 and the DNA end casts doubt on the J call. The CDR3 is 12 amino acids. CDR1 and CDR2 from the germline V gene are MNHEY and SVGEGT. The CDR3 DNA is TGTGCCAGCAGTTACAACGGCTACGAGCAGTACGTC. Translating it yields CASSYNGYEQYV.

The V call is TRBV6-1, the J call TRBJ2-1; 11 positions match TRBD2. CDR3 length: 16 amino acids. CDR1 MNHNS and CDR2 SASEGT come from the germline V gene. With 2 bases clipped from V and 4 bases from J, the junction kept 4 bases outside the gene matches. The CDR3 DNA reads as TGTGCCAGCAGTGAAATGGGACTAGCGGTGTACAATGAGCAGTTCTTC. It specifies CASSEMGLAVYNEQFF.

The chain carries TRBV7-2 and TRBJ2-1; D tentatively reads TRBD1 or TRBD2 (5 bases each). CDR3 length: 12 amino acids. Germline V gives CDR1 SGHTA, CDR2 FQGNSA. Trimming took 5 bases from V and 12 from J, leaving 14 bases between them. For the CDR3, the DNA is TGTGCCAGCAGCCACAGGACTCTCATGCAGTTCTTC. It is translated as CASSHRTLMQFF.

This clonotype showed up just a few times. The chain has TRBV6-1 and TRBJ1-2, with 7 bases that match TRBD1. Germline V gene data show CDR1 as MNHNS and CDR2 as SASEGT. The CDR3 runs 13 residues. V was pared by 11 bases and J by 7 bases, with 13 bases of the junction left unmatched. DNA of the CDR3: TGTGCCGGGAATCCGACAGGGACAAGTGGCTACACCTTC. Its protein product is CAGNPTGTSGYTF.

This clonotype has more than one count but fewer than ten. V gene TRBV14 combines with J gene TRBJ2-3; D could derive from TRBD1 or TRBD2 (5 bases each). There are 17 residues in the CDR3. Germline CDR1 and CDR2: SGHDN and FVKESK. Trimming removed 1 base at V and 1 base at J, with 15 bases between. The CDR3 sequence: CASSQGWSGRRTDTQYF. CDR3 coding DNA: TGTGCCAGCAGCCAAGGTTGGTCGGGGCGACGCACAGATACGCAGTATTTT.

This clonotype was found a few times. The gene calls are TRBV9 and TRBJ2-5; possibly TRBD2 for D (6 bases). Germline V gives CDR1 SGDLS, CDR2 YYNGEE. V lost 3 bases to trimming and J lost 1 base, with 16 bases between them. CDR3 size: 16 residues. The CDR3, as DNA: TGTGCCAGCAGCGCCCCTAGCCGGGGGTCCCAAGAGACCCAGTACTTC. It yields the protein CASSAPSRGSQETQYF.

This clonotype was seen more than once but under ten times. Here the CDR3 DNA reads TGTGCCAGCAGTTTTGCGTTTGGACAGAGACGCACAGATACGCAGTATTTT. The encoded protein is CASSFAFGQRRTDTQYF. V gene TRBV12-3 or TRBV12-4 combines with J gene TRBJ2-3; D is perhaps TRBD1 (6 bases). The V end was cut by 3 bases, the J end by 1 base, with 17 bases between. CDR3 length equals 17 residues.

This clonotype occurred a few times. The V call is TRBV6-6, the J call TRBJ2-7; D gene ambiguous. This CDR3 region has 13 residues. The germline CDR1 and CDR2 sequences are MNHNY and SVGAGI (reference sequence). Trimming stripped 5 bases from V and 3 bases from J, with 11 bases between. The CDR3 region has the DNA TGTGCCAGCAGTGGACGGACCATCTACGAGCAGTACGTC. It codes for CASSGRTIYEQYV.

This chain joins TRBV12-3 or TRBV12-4 and TRBJ1-1; D unresolved. The germline V and J ends were trimmed by 3 bases and 11 bases, with 13 bases remaining between them. The CDR3 extends over 12 amino acids. For the CDR3, the DNA is TGTGCCAGCAGTTTTTCCGTGCGGGAGGCTTTCTTT. Amino acid sequence: CASSFSVREAFF.

Turning to this clonotype: The CDR3 carries no conserved terminal phenylalanine or tryptophan, so it likely arises from a read error. V and J are TRBV7-2 and TRBJ2-1; possible D gene TRBD2, 6 bases. Germline lookup yields CDR1 SGHTA and CDR2 FQGNSA. Trimming took off 7 bases at V and 4 bases at J, with 17 bases between the two ends. This CDR3 region has 15 residues. Here the CDR3 reads CASNPGGLLYNEQFS. In DNA, the CDR3 is TGTGCCAGCAATCCCGGGGGACTTCTGTACAATGAGCAGTTCTCC.

This clonotype was seen more than once but under ten times. The chain carries TRBV20-1 and TRBJ1-2; unclear D gene. The germline gives CDR1 DFQATT, CDR2 SNEGSKA (reference sequence). The CDR3 length is 15 residues. Trimming took 2 bases from V and 5 from J, leaving 18 bases between them. The CDR3 sequence is CSARTLAQSLYGYTF. CDR3 bases: TGCAGTGCTAGAACCCTAGCGCAGTCACTATATGGCTACACCTTC.